This entry concerns a single TCR beta chain. Its target is unknown. CDR1 and CDR2 (germline): SQVTM, ANQGSEA. V shed 3 bases and J 9 bases; nucleotides not matched to a gene: 2. This CDR3 comprises 12 residues. These data come from a study of CD8+CD57+ T cells in acquired aplastic anemia. Study in general: Sorted CD4+ and CD8+ cells yielded 3 to 3.5 ug of DNA on average. Regarding the study as a whole: Shared by patients and controls, twenty-nine CD8+ CDR3s were abundant in patients.

Both TCR beta VDJ combination and CDR3 sequence profiling were carried out. Genomic DNA was the template for this profiling. Using its own MiXCR run on the reads, TCRdb lists one record per CDR3 protein. The data show about 95,000 distinct CDR3 sequences, approximately 73% seen once. In patients chosen for sequencing, flow cytometry had shown CD8+CD57+ cell expansion. There were no patients without severe acquired aplastic anemia. The sequencing sample was made of sorted CD4+, CD8+, or CD8+CD57+ T cells (not recorded which) from PBMCs. The TCR sequence derives from a human donor with aplastic anemia. This chain connects TRBV29-1 to TRBJ2-1; 10 positions match TRBD2. This chain's CDR3 is CSVEGLATEQFF. CDR3 coding DNA: TGCAGCGTTGAGGGACTAGCGACTGAGCAGTTCTTC.